This is a list of T cell receptor beta chains from one sample in a study of graft-versus-host responses after intestinal transplantation. Assay used: immunoSEQ multiplex PCR; TCRdb lists only in-frame clones, some missing. This sample has roughly 40,000 clones, with more than 85% found just once. Sequenced here: PBMCs, sampled 524 days after transplant. These receptors came from a human patient who received an intestinal transplant, so some T cells may come from the graft donor. CDR3s include the opening cysteine and the closing phenylalanine or tryptophan. A D gene is named only where the DNA matches it firmly. Part of the rows lack a size; the others show once, few, many or a class for expanded clones.

length,V,size,J,D,DNA,CDR3
14,TRBV11-2,once,TRBJ2-3,TRBD1,TGTGCCAGCAGTTTCGACAGGGGCACAGATACGCAGTATTTT,CASSFDRGTDTQYF
13,TRBV2,NA,TRBJ2-7,TRBD1,TGTGCCAGCACCGAGACAGGGCACTACGAGCAGTACTTC,CASTETGHYEQYF
13,TRBV5-8,NA,TRBJ2-7,NA,TGTGCCAGCAGCATCGACACCGCCTACGAGCAGTACTTC,CASSIDTAYEQYF
19,TRBV27,NA,TRBJ2-6,TRBD1,TGTGCCAGCAGTTCCGGGACAGGGGGCGCCTACTCTGGGGCCAACGTCCTGACTTTC,CASSSGTGGAYSGANVLTF
16,TRBV18,NA,TRBJ2-1,TRBD2,TGTGCCAGCTCACCACTAGCGGGAGGATCCTACAATGAGCAGTTCTTC,CASSPLAGGSYNEQFF
13,TRBV7-6,once,TRBJ1-5,TRBD1,TGTGCCAGTGCAACAGGGGGCGGGCAGCCCCAGCATTTT,CASATGGGQPQHF
14,TRBV4-3,once,TRBJ1-4,NA,TGCGCCAGCAGCCATGGGAGGGCTAATGAAAAACTGTTTTTT,CASSHGRANEKLFF
15,TRBV6-1,NA,TRBJ1-1,NA,TGTGCCAGCAGTAACATCCGGCGGTTGGACACTGAAGCTTTCTTT,CASSNIRRLDTEAFF
14,TRBV7-9,few,TRBJ2-7,NA,TGTGCCAGCAGCTTAGGGGGCGTCCCCTACGAGCAGTACTTC,CASSLGGVPYEQYF
12,TRBV6-1,NA,TRBJ1-2,NA,TGTGCCAGCAGTCTCTGGACAGATGGCTACACCTTC,CASSLWTDGYTF
15,TRBV4-1,NA,TRBJ1-5,NA,TGCGCCAGCAGCCAAGTCGACAGTTCCAATCAGCCCCAGCATTTT,CASSQVDSSNQPQHF
13,TRBV6-6,NA,TRBJ2-1,NA,TGTGCCAGCAGTTACTCGGGGGTTGGTGAGCAGTTCTTC,CASSYSGVGEQFF
14,TRBV6-1,NA,TRBJ1-1,NA,TGTGCCAGCAGCATCCGGGCAGAGAACACTGAAGCTTTCTTT,CASSIRAENTEAFF
15,TRBV5-1,once,TRBJ1-2,TRBD1,TGCGCCAGCAGCTTGGCTACAGGGGGCGGCTATGGCTACACCTTC,CASSLATGGGYGYTF
15,TRBV19,once,TRBJ2-7,NA,TGTGCCAGTAGTATCAGCTCAGGGAACCGGGAGGAGCAGTACTTC,CASSISSGNREEQYF
14,TRBV18,NA,TRBJ2-1,NA,TGTGCCAGCTCCTTCGGACTGGGTCAGGCTGAGCAGTTCTTC,CASSFGLGQAEQFF
12,TRBV7-9,NA,TRBJ1-1,NA,TGTGCCAGCAGCTTAGGGACTTCTGAAGCTTTCTTT,CASSLGTSEAFF
16,TRBV13,NA,TRBJ2-1,TRBD2,TGTGCCAGCAGCTCAACCGGGACTAGCGGGAGGAATGAGCAGTTCTTC,CASSSTGTSGRNEQFF
11,TRBV21-1,once,TRBJ2-7,NA,TGTGCCAGCAGCAAAGCGGGGGGAGCGTACTTC,CASSKAGGAYF
14,TRBV7-3,once,TRBJ2-1,TRBD2,TGTGCCAGCAGCTGGACTAGCGGGGGTATTGAGCAGTTCTTC,CASSWTSGGIEQFF
15,TRBV9,NA,TRBJ2-2,TRBD2,TGTGCCAGCAGCGTAGAAACGGGAGGGGCCGGGGAGCTGTTTTTT,CASSVETGGAGELFF
14,TRBV27,NA,TRBJ2-2,TRBD2,TGTGCCAGCAGTTTTAGCGGGAGAAAGGGGGAGCTGTTTTTT,CASSFSGRKGELFF
15,TRBV6-5,NA,TRBJ1-3,TRBD1,TGTGCCAGCAGTTACTGGGGGACAGGAGGAAACACCATATATTTT,CASSYWGTGGNTIYF
17,TRBV6-4,NA,TRBJ1-6,NA,TGTGCCACCGAGGACAGTCCATCCGGCTCCTATAATTCACCCCTCCACTTT,CATEDSPSGSYNSPLHF
15,TRBV5-6,NA,TRBJ2-3,TRBD1,TGTGCCAGCAGCTTGGGACAGGGGGCTGCAGATACGCAGTATTTT,CASSLGQGAADTQYF
15,TRBV7-7,NA,TRBJ2-3,TRBD2,TGTGCTAGCAGCAGGGGACTAGCGGGAGCTGATACGCAGTATTTT,CASSRGLAGADTQYF
14,TRBV28,NA,TRBJ2-7,NA,TGTGCCAGCAGTTCCATCGGCGACGGCTACGAGCAGTACTTC,CASSSIGDGYEQYF
16,TRBV29-1,once,TRBJ2-3,NA,TGCAGCGTTGGAGGAACGACAGGAGATAGCACAGATACGCAGTATTTT,CSVGGTTGDSTDTQYF
14,TRBV28,NA,TRBJ1-2,NA,TGTGCCAGCAGTTTTCTTGGGGCTACCGATGGCTACACCTTC,CASSFLGATDGYTF
12,TRBV19,NA,TRBJ2-7,TRBD1,TGTGCCAGCCGGGACAGGGTCTACGAGCAGTACTTC,CASRDRVYEQYF
14,TRBV4-1,NA,TRBJ2-5,NA,TGCGCCAGCAGCCAATCTTGGGGGGCAGAGACCCAGTACTTC,CASSQSWGAETQYF
13,TRBV5-1,NA,TRBJ2-1,NA,TGCGCCAGCAGCTTGCAGGGAAACAATGAGCAGTTCTTC,CASSLQGNNEQFF
14,TRBV27,NA,TRBJ2-5,NA,TGTGCCAGTCAGGGCCTTCGAGTAGGGGGGACCCAGTACTTC,CASQGLRVGGTQYF
13,TRBV11-2,once,TRBJ2-5,TRBD2,TGTGCCAGCAGGCCGGGGGGGCGCGAGACCCAGTACTTC,CASRPGGRETQYF
11,TRBV6-5,NA,TRBJ2-7,NA,TGTGCCAGCAGTGATCTAGACGAGCAGTACTTC,CASSDLDEQYF
14,TRBV5-5,NA,TRBJ2-2,NA,TGTGCCAGCAGCTTGAGGGGGGACACCGGGGAGCTGTTTTTT,CASSLRGDTGELFF
17,TRBV27,NA,TRBJ2-5,NA,TGTGCCAGCAGTTTAGTCGTAGGTTCTAATCCTCAAGAGACCCAGTACTTC,CASSLVVGSNPQETQYF
14,TRBV7-2,NA,TRBJ1-4,NA,TGTGCCAGCAGCTTAGACTCAACTAATGAAAAACTGTTTTTT,CASSLDSTNEKLFF
15,TRBV19,NA,TRBJ2-1,NA,TGTGCCAGTAGTATCTCCCAGGTGTCCGGCAATGAGCAGTTCTTC,CASSISQVSGNEQFF
15,TRBV9,NA,TRBJ2-3,TRBD2,TGTGCCAGCAGCGTAGGTCTAGCGGACACAGATACGCAGTATTTT,CASSVGLADTDTQYF
14,TRBV5-1,NA,TRBJ1-1,NA,TGCGCCAGCAGCTTGCTAGGGATCAACACTGAAGCTTTCTTT,CASSLLGINTEAFF
15,TRBV19,NA,TRBJ2-6,NA,TGTGCCAGTAGTATAGACAGCTCTGGGGCCAACGTCCTGACTTTC,CASSIDSSGANVLTF
11,TRBV2,NA,TRBJ2-1,NA,TGTGCCAGCAGTGAGGGACATGAGCAGTTCTTC,CASSEGHEQFF
15,TRBV27,NA,TRBJ2-1,TRBD2,TGTGCCAGCCAGAAACTAGCGGGATCCTACAATGAGCAGTTCTTC,CASQKLAGSYNEQFF
13,TRBV5-1,NA,TRBJ2-7,NA,TGCGCCAGCAGCTTGGCGGGACAACGGGAGCAGTACTTC,CASSLAGQREQYF
15,TRBV28,NA,TRBJ2-3,NA,TGTGCCAGCAGTTTGCCAAGGGAGCTAACAGATACGCAGTATTTT,CASSLPRELTDTQYF
16,TRBV7-3,NA,TRBJ2-1,NA,TGTGCCAGCAGCTTAAATGCTCTGAGCTCCTACAATGAGCAGTTCTTC,CASSLNALSSYNEQFF
12,TRBV28,NA,TRBJ2-2,NA,TGTGCCAGCAGCAGGGCCGCCGGGGAGCTGTTTTTT,CASSRAAGELFF
14,TRBV6-6,NA,TRBJ2-7,TRBD2,TGTGCCAGCAGCTCTCTAGCGGATTTATACGAGCAGTACTTC,CASSSLADLYEQYF
15,TRBV28,NA,TRBJ1-6,TRBD1,TGTGCCAGCAGTTTTCCAGGGGGAATGAATTCACCCCTCCACTTT,CASSFPGGMNSPLHF
14,TRBV7-2,NA,TRBJ2-4,TRBD1,TGTGCCAGCAGCTCGTTGGGACAGGAAAACATTCAGTACTTC,CASSSLGQENIQYF
13,TRBV5-6,NA,TRBJ1-2,NA,TGTGCCAGCAGCCCGCCGCCCCGGGACGGCTACACCTTC,CASSPPPRDGYTF
14,TRBV5-6,NA,TRBJ2-1,NA,TGTGCCAGCAGCTTAACGGGGCTCGACAATGAGCAGTTCTTC,CASSLTGLDNEQFF
13,TRBV5-1,NA,TRBJ2-5,NA,TGCGCCAGCAGCTCGTTACCCCAAGAGACCCAGTACTTC,CASSSLPQETQYF
13,TRBV10-3,NA,TRBJ1-2,NA,TGTGCCATCAGCCAAAAAGTGGGATATGGCTACACCTTC,CAISQKVGYGYTF
19,TRBV21-1,NA,TRBJ1-5,NA,TGTGCCAGCAGCAAAGGAATCTCCCGGGGTAACCAGGGCAATCAGCCCCAGCATTTT,CASSKGISRGNQGNQPQHF